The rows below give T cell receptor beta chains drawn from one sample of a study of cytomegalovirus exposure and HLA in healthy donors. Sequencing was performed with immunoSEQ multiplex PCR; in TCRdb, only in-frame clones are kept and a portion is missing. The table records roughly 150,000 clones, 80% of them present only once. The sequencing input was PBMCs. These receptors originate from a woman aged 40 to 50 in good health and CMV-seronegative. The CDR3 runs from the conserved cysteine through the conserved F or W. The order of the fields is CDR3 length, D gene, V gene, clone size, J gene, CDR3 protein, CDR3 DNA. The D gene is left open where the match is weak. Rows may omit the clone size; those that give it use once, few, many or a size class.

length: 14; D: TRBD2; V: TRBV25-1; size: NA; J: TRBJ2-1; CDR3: CATTKAGAANEQFF; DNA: TGTGCCACCACTAAAGCGGGAGCGGCCAATGAGCAGTTCTTC
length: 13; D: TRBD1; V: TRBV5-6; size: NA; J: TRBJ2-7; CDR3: CASSYGTVGEQYF; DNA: TGTGCCAGCAGTTACGGGACAGTCGGAGAGCAGTACTTC
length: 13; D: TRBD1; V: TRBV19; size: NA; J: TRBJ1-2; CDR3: CASSLDRDYGYTF; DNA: TGTGCCAGTAGTCTTGACAGGGACTATGGCTACACCTTC
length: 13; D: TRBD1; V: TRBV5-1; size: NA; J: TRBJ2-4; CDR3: CASSSGQENSQYF; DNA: TGCGCCAGCAGCTCAGGACAGGAAAACAGTCAGTACTTC
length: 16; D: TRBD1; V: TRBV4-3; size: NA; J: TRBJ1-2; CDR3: CASSQEVGQWLYGYTF; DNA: TGCGCCAGCAGCCAAGAGGTGGGACAGTGGCTTTATGGCTACACCTTC
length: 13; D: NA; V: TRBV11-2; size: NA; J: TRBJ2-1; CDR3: CASSLGLYNEQFF; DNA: TGTGCCAGCAGCTTAGGACTTTACAATGAGCAGTTCTTC
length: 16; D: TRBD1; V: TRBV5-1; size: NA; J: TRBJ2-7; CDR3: CASSKSRTGLSGEQYF; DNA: TGCGCCAGCAGCAAAAGCCGGACAGGGTTGTCGGGGGAGCAGTACTTC
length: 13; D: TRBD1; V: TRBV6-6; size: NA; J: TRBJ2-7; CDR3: CASNRDRGYEQYF; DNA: TGTGCCAGCAACCGGGACAGGGGGTACGAGCAGTACTTC
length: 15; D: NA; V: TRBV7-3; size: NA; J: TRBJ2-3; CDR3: CASSFDGVGTDTQYF; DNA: TGTGCCAGCAGCTTCGACGGAGTCGGGACAGATACGCAGTATTTT
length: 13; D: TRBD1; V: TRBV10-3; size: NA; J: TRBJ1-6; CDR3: CAISEGADSPLHF; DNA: TGTGCCATCTCAGAGGGGGCGGATTCACCCCTCCACTTT
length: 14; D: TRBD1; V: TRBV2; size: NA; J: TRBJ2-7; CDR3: CASSFDRGLYEQYF; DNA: TGTGCCAGCAGTTTTGACAGGGGGCTATACGAGCAGTACTTC
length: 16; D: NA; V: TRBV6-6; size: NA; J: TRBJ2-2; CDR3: CASSLVQGPNTGELFF; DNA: TGTGCCAGCAGTCTCGTTCAGGGGCCGAACACCGGGGAGCTGTTTTTT
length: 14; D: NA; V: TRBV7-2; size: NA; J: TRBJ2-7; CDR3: CASSLDAGNYEQYF; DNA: TGTGCCAGCAGCTTAGACGCGGGGAACTACGAGCAGTACTTC
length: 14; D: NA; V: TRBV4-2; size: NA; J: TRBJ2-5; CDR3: CASSQGGLGETQYF; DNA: TGTGCCAGCAGCCAAGGAGGACTGGGGGAGACCCAGTACTTC
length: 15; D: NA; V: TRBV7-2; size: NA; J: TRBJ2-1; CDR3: CASSPSVGPYNEQFF; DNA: TGTGCCAGCAGCCCTAGTGTGGGGCCATACAATGAGCAGTTCTTC
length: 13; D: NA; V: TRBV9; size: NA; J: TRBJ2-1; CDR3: CASSAGTSSEQFF; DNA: TGTGCCAGCAGCGCGGGAACTAGCTCTGAGCAGTTCTTC
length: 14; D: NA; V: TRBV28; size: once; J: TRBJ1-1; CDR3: CASSFAQGRTEAFF; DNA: TGTGCCAGCAGTTTCGCTCAGGGTCGTACTGAAGCTTTCTTT
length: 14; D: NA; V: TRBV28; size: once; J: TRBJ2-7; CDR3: CASSFHGGSYERYF; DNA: TGTGCCAGCAGTTTCCACGGCGGCTCCTACGAGCGGTACTTC
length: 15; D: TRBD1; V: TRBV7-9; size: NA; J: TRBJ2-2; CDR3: CASRTGGQWAGELFF; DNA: TGTGCCAGCAGGACAGGGGGCCAGTGGGCCGGGGAGCTGTTTTTT
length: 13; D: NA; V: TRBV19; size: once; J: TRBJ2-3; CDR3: CASSILRGDTQYF; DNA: TGTGCCAGTAGTATTCTTAGGGGGGATACGCAGTATTTT
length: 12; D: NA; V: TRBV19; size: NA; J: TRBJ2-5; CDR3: CASNPTRETQYF; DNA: TGTGCCAGTAACCCGACTCGGGAGACCCAGTACTTC
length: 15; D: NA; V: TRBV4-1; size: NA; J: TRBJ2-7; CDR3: CASSQDREKFYEQYF; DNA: TGCGCCAGCAGCCAAGATCGGGAGAAGTTCTACGAGCAGTACTTC
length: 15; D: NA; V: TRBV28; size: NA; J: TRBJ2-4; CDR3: CASSFSGLAKNIQYF; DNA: TGTGCCAGCAGTTTTTCAGGCCTAGCCAAAAACATTCAGTACTTC
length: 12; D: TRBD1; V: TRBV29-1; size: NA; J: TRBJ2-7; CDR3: CSVRQGAYEQYF; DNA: TGCAGCGTCCGACAGGGGGCATACGAGCAGTACTTC
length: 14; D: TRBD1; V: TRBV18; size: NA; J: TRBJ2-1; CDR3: CASSPGTGNNEQFF; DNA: TGTGCCAGCTCACCAGGGACAGGTAACAATGAGCAGTTCTTC
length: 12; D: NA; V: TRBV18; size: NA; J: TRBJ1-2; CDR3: CASSAGDRSYTF; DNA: TGTGCCAGCTCAGCAGGCGATAGGAGCTACACCTTC
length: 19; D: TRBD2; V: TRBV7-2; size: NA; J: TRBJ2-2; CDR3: CASSSTQGLAGGRTGELFF; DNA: TGTGCCAGCAGCTCCACCCAGGGACTAGCGGGAGGTCGGACCGGGGAGCTGTTTTTT
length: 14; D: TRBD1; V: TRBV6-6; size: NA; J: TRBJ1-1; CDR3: CASRDRSMNTEAFF; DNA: TGTGCCAGCCGGGACAGATCCATGAACACTGAAGCTTTCTTT
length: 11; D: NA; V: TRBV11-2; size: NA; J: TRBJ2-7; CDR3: CASSLGREQYF; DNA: TGTGCCAGCAGCTTAGGACGGGAACAGTACTTC
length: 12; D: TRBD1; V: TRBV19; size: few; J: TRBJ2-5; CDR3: CASSKDRETQYF; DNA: TGTGCCAGTAGTAAGGACAGGGAGACCCAGTACTTC
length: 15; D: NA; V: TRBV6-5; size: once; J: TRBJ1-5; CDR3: CASSPVEGRNQPQHF; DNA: TGTGCCAGCAGTCCAGTGGAGGGGCGCAATCAGCCCCAGCATTTT
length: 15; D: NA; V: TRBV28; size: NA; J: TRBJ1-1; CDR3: CASSLSPQENTEAFF; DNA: TGTGCCAGCAGTTTATCCCCACAGGAGAACACTGAAGCTTTCTTT
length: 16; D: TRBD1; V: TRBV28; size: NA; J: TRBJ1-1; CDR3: CASSSTGIPLNTEAFF; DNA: TGTGCCAGCAGTTCGACAGGGATCCCTTTGAACACTGAAGCTTTCTTT
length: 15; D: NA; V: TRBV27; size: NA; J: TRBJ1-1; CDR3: CASSLSGGGNTEAFF; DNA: TGTGCCAGCAGTTTATCTGGGGGAGGGAACACTGAAGCTTTCTTT
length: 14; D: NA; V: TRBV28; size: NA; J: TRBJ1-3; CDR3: CASSSSGDGNTIYF; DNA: TGTGCCAGCAGTTCTTCAGGGGACGGAAACACCATATATTTT
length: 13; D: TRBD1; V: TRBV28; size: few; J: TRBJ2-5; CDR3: CASSRDRGETQYF; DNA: TGTGCCAGCAGCCGGGACAGGGGAGAGACCCAGTACTTC
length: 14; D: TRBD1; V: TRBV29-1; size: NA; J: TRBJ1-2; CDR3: CSVENNDRARGYTF; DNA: TGCAGCGTTGAGAACAACGACAGGGCTCGAGGCTACACCTTC
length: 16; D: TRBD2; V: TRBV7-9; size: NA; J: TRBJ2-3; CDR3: CASSLTSSGDTDTQYF; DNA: TGTGCCAGCAGCTTAACCTCTAGCGGGGACACAGATACGCAGTATTTT
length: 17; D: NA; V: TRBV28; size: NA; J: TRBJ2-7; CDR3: CASRPLPATSYSYEQYF; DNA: TGTGCCAGCAGACCCCTGCCTGCTACTAGCTACTCCTACGAGCAGTACTTC
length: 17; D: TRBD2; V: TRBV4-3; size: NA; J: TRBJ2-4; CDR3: CASSQAARGSGKNIQYF; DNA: TGCGCCAGCAGCCAAGCGGCGCGCGGGAGTGGCAAAAACATTCAGTACTTC
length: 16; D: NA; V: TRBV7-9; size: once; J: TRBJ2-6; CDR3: CASSLDPFSGANGLTF; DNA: TGTGCCAGCAGCTTGGACCCTTTCTCTGGGGCCAACGGCCTGACTTTC
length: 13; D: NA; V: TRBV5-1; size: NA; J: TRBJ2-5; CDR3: CASSLGNQETQYF; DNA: TGCGCCAGCAGCTTGGGTAACCAAGAGACCCAGTACTTC
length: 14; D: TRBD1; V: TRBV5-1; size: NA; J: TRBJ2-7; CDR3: CASSLGQGAYEQYF; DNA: TGCGCCAGCAGCTTGGGGCAGGGGGCCTACGAGCAGTACTTC
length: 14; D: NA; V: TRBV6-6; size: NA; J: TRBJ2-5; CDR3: CASSRGYSQETQYF; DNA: TGTGCCAGCTCTCGCGGTTATTCGCAAGAGACCCAGTACTTC
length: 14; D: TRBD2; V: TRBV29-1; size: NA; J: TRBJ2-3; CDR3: CSVRTSGGTDTQYF; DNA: TGCAGCGTCCGGACTAGCGGGGGCACAGATACGCAGTATTTT
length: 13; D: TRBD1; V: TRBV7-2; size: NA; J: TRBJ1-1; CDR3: CASSGQGNTEAFF; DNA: TGTGCCAGCAGTGGACAGGGAAACACTGAAGCTTTCTTT
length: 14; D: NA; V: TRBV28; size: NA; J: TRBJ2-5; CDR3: CASSSALGQETQYF; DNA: TGTGCCAGCAGTTCTGCCCTTGGGCAGGAGACCCAGTACTTC